These 3 T cell receptor beta chains were all obtained from the same sample, sequenced in a study of blood T cells in healthy people across ages. Next came a second PCR, run for about 7 to 12 cycles, which used a sample-barcoded 5' primer along with a J-beta primer mix. Each CDR3 protein gets one entry after TCRdb re-called the 5' RACE reads with MiXCR. This table has hundreds of thousands of distinct CDR3 sequences, over 40% appearing once. Sample: blood. The receptors come from an elderly woman in good health.

The chain carries TRBV20-1 and TRBJ2-5, with D unclear. The CDR3 has 9 residues. The V gene's germline CDR1 is DFQATT and CDR2 SNEGSKA (reference sequence). V was cut by 7 bases and J by 7 bases, with 7 bases left in between. The CDR3 spells CSVPGTQYF. The CDR3 region has the DNA TGCAGTGTACCCGGGACCCAGTACTTC.

CDR3 DNA: TGTGCCAGCAGCTTAAATTGGCTAGCGACCTACAATGAGCAGTTCTTC. As protein: CASSLNWLATYNEQFF. The chain joins TRBV7-2 to TRBJ2-1, with TRBD2 as a possible D gene (6 bases). The CDR3 is 16 amino acids. The V end lost 2 bases, the J end lost 2 bases, and 13 bases lay between the germline ends. Per germline, CDR1 SGHTA and CDR2 FQGNSA.

This clonotype was seen only once. This chain links TRBV5-1 with TRBJ2-3; 11 bases are shared with TRBD2. The germline CDR1 and CDR2 sequences are SGHRS and YFSETQ. Trimming took 7 bases from V and 2 from J; bases not matched to a gene: 9. The length of the CDR3 is 16 residues. The CDR3 here is CASRYLAGGLTDTQYF. CDR3 coding DNA: TGCGCCAGCCGTTATCTAGCGGGAGGTCTCACAGATACGCAGTATTTT.